Listed here is a single T cell receptor (beta chain). Its antigen remains unknown. Peripheral venous blood was drawn in approximately 5.7-milliliter volumes, with a draw taken at each of two separate time points. Two-round multiplex PCR, the amplification method, yielded TCR beta CDR3 from genomic DNA. Amplification in first-round PCR relied on primers specific to each TRBV and TRBJ gene. TCRdb analysed the multiplex PCR reads with MiXCR anew, one entry per CDR3 protein. Of roughly 30,000 distinct CDR3 sequences in the sample, roughly 41% were seen once. These data are taken from a study of prognosis after radiotherapy for stage I lung cancer. Background on the study: The study enrolled about 14 men and several women as patients, aged 53 to 84 with a median of around 74 years. Whole-study results and caveats: Some patients went on to develop distant metastases. Their Shannon entropy after stereotactic body radiation therapy was lower, and its change from baseline was also lower.

CDR3 size: 15 residues. Germline CDR1 and CDR2: SGHAT and FQNNGV. V shed 0 bases, J shed 5 bases, and the junction held 5 bases outside the gene matches. The specimen comprised PBMCs, sampled before or after stereotactic body radiation therapy (not recorded which). This TCR came from a donor over 45 with non-small cell lung cancer. The J gene is TRBJ2-7, the V gene TRBV11-2; 9 nucleotides match TRBD1. The CDR3 sequence is CASSLDRTGGNEQYF. CDR3 nucleotides: TGTGCCAGCAGCTTAGATCGCACAGGGGGCAACGAGCAGTACTTC.